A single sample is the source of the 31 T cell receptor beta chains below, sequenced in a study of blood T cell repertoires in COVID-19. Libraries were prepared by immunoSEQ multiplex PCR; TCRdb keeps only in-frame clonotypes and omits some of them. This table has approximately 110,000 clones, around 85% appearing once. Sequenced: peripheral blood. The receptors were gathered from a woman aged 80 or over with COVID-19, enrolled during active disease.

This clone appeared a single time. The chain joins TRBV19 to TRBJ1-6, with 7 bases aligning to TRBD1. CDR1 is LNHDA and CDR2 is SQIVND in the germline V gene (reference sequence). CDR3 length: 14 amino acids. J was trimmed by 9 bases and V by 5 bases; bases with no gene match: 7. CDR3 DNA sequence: TGTGCCAGTAGTCAAGGACAGGAGGTTTCACCCCTCCACTTT. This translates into CASSQGQEVSPLHF.

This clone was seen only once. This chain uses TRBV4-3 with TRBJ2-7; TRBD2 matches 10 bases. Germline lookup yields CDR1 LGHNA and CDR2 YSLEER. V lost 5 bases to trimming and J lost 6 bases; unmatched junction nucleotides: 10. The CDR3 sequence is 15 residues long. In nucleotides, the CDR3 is TGCGCCAGCAGCTACCTCGGGGCTAGCGGGAGCGAGCAGTACTTC. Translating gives CASSYLGASGSEQYF.

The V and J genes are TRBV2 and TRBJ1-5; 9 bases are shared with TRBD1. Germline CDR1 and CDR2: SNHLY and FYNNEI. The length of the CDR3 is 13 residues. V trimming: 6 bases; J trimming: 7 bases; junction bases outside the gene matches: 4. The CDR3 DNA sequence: TGTGCCAGCAGGGGGACAGGGCCACAGCCCCAGCATTTT. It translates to CASRGTGPQPQHF.

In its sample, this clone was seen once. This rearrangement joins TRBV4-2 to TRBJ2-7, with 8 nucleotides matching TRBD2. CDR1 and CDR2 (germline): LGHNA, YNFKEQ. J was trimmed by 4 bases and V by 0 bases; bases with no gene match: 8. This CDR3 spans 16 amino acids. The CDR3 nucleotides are TGTGCCAGCAGCCAAGATCTCAGCGGGAGTAGGTACGAGCAGTACTTC. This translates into CASSQDLSGSRYEQYF.

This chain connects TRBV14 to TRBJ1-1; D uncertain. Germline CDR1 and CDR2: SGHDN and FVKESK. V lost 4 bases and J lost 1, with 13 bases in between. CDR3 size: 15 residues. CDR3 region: CASSPRLGGNTEAFF. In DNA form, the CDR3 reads TGTGCCAGCAGCCCCCGACTGGGAGGGAACACTGAAGCTTTCTTT.

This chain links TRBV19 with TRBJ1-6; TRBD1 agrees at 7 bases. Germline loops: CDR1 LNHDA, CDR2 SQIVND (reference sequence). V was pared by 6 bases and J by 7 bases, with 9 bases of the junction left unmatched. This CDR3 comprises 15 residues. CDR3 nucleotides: TGTGCCAGTAGACCGGGACAGTCAATAAATTCACCCCTCCACTTT. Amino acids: CASRPGQSINSPLHF.

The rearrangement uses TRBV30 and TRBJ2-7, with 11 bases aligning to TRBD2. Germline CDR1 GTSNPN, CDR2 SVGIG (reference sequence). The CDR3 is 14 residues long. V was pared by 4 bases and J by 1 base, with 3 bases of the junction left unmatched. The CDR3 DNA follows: TGTGCCTGGAAGACTAGCGGGATTTCCTACGAGCAGTACTTC. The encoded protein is CAWKTSGISYEQYF.

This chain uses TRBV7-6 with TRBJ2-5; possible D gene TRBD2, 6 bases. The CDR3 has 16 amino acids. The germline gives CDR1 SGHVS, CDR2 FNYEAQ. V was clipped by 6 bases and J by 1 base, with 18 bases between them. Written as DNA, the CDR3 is TGTGCCAGCAGACCTACGCAGCGGGCCCCCCAAGAGACCCAGTACTTC. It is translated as CASRPTQRAPQETQYF.

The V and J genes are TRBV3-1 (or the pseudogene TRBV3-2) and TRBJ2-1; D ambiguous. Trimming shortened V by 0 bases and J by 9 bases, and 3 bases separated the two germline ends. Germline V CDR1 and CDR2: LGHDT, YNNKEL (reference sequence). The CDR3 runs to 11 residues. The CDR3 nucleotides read TGTGCCAGCAGCCAAGATAGTGAGCAGTTCTTC. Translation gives CASSQDSEQFF.

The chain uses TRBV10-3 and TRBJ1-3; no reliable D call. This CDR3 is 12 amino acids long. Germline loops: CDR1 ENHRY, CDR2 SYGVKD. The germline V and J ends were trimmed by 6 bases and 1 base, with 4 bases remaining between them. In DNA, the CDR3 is TGTGCCATCAGCAATTCTGGAAACACCATATATTTT. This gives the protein CAISNSGNTIYF.

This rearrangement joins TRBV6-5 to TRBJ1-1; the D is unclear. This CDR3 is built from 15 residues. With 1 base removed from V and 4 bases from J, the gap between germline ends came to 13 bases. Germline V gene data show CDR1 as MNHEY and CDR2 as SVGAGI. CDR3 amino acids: CASSYFGFSGTEAFF. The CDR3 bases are TGTGCCAGCAGTTACTTTGGTTTCTCGGGCACTGAAGCTTTCTTT.

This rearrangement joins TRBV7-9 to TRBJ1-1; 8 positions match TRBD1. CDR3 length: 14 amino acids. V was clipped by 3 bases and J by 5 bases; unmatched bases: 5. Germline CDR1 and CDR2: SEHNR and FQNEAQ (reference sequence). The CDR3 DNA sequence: TGTGCCAGCAGCTTCGACAGGGGTTCTACTGAAGCTTTCTTT. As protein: CASSFDRGSTEAFF.

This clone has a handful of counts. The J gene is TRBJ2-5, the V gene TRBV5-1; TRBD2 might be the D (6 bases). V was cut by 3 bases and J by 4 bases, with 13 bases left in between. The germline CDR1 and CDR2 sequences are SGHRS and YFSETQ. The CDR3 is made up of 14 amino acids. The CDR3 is CASSSAGGSETQYF. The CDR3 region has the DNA TGCGCCAGCAGCTCCGCCGGGGGTTCAGAGACCCAGTACTTC.

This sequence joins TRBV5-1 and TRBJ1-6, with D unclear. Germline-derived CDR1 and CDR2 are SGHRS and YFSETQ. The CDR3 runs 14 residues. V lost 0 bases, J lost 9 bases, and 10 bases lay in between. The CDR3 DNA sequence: TGCGCCAGCAGCTTGGCCGGGATGGGTTCACCCCTCCACTTT. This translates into CASSLAGMGSPLHF.

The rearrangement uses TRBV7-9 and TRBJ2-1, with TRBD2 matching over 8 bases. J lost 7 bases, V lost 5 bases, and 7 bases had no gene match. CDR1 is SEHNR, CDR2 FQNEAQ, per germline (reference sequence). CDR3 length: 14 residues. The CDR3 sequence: CASSPHSGGNEQFF. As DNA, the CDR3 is TGTGCCAGCAGCCCCCATTCGGGGGGGAATGAGCAGTTCTTC.

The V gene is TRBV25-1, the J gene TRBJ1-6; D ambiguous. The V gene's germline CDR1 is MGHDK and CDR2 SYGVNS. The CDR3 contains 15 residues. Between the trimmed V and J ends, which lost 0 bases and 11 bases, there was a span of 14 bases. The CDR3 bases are TGTGCCAGCAGTGAATATTCGGGGAAGGGTGCACCCCTCCACTTT. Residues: CASSEYSGKGAPLHF. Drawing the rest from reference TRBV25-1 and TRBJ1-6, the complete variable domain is EADIYQTPRYLVIGTGKKITLECSQTMGHDKMYWYQQDPGMELHLIHYSYGVNSTEKGDLSSESTVSRIRTEHFPLTLESARPSHTSQYLCASSEYSGKGAPLHFGNGTRLTVT.

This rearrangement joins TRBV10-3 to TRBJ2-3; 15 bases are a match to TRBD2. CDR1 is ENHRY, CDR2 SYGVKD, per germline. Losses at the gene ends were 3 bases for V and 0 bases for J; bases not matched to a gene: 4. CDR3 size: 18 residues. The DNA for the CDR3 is TGTGCCATCAGTGACCCCGGACTAGCGGGAGGGAGCACAGATACGCAGTATTTT. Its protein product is CAISDPGLAGGSTDTQYF.

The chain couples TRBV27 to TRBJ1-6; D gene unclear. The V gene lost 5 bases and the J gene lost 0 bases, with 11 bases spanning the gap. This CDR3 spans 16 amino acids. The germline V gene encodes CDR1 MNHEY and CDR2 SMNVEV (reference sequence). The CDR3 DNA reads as TGTGCCAGCAGTAAGACAACCAGCTCCTATAATTCACCCCTCCACTTT. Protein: CASSKTTSSYNSPLHF.

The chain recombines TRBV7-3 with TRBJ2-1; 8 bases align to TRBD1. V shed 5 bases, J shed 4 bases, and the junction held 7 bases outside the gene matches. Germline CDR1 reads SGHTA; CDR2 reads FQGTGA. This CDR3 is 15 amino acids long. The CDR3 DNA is TGTGCCAGCAGCCCCCTGGGACAGGATTACAATGAGCAGTTCTTC. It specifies CASSPLGQDYNEQFF.

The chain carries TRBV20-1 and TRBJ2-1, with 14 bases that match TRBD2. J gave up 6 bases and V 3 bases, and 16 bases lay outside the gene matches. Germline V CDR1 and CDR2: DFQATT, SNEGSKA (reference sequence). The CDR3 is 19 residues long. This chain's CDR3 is CSASPPSPGLAGEINEQFF. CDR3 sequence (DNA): TGCAGTGCTAGTCCCCCCTCCCCGGGACTAGCGGGAGAGATCAATGAGCAGTTCTTC.

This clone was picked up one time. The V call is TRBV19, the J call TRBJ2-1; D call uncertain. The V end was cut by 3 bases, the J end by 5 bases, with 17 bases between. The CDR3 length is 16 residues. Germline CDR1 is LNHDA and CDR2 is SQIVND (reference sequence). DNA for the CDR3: TGTGCCAGTAGTATTTTTGGGCGAGTCTACCACAATGAGCAGTTCTTC. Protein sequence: CASSIFGRVYHNEQFF.

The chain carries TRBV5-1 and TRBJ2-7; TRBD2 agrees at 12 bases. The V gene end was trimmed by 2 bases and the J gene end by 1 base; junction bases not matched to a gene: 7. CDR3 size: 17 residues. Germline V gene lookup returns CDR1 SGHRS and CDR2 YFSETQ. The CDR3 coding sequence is TGCGCCAGCAGCTTCGGACTAGCGGGAAAAATGTCCTACGAGCAGTACTTC. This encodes CASSFGLAGKMSYEQYF. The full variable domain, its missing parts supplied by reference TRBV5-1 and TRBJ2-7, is KAGVTQTPRYLIKTRGQQVTLSCSPISGHRSVSWYQQTPGQGLQFLFEYFSETQRNKGNFPGRFSGRQFSNSRSEMNVSTLELGDSALYLCASSFGLAGKMSYEQYFGPGTRLTVT.

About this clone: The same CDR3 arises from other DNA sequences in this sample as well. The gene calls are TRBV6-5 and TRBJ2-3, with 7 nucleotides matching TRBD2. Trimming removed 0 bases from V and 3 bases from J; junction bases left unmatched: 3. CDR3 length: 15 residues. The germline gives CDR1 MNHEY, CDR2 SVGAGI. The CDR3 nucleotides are TGTGCCAGCAGTTACTCGGGACTATCGACAGATACGCAGTATTTT. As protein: CASSYSGLSTDTQYF.

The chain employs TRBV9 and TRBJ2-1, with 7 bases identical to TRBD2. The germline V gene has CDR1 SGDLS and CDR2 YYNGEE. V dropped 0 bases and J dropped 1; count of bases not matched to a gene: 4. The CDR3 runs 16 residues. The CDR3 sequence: CASSVVGSGSYNEQFF. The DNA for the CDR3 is TGTGCCAGCAGCGTAGTTGGTAGCGGGTCCTACAATGAGCAGTTCTTC.

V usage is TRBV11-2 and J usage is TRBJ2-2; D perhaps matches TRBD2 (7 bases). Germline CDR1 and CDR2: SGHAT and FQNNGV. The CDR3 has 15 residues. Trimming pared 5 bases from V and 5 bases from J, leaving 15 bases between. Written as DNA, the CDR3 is TGTGCCAGCAGCCCGAGGGGGGGGAAAACCGGGGAGCTGTTTTTT. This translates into CASSPRGGKTGELFF.

The CDR3 nucleotides read TGTGCCAGCAGCCAAGAAGGGAGGAAGGACACTGAAGCTTTCTTT. The encoded protein is CASSQEGRKDTEAFF. This chain links TRBV14 with TRBJ1-1; D gene uncertain. Trimming removed 0 bases from V and 3 bases from J, with 11 bases in between. Germline assignment: CDR1 SGHDN and CDR2 FVKESK. The CDR3 consists of 15 residues.

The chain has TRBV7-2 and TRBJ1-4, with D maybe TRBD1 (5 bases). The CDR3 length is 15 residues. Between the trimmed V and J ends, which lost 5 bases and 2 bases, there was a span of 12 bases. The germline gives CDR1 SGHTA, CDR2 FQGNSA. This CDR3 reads CASSRYRLTNEKLFF. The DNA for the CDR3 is TGTGCCAGCAGCCGTTACAGGTTGACTAATGAAAAACTGTTTTTT.

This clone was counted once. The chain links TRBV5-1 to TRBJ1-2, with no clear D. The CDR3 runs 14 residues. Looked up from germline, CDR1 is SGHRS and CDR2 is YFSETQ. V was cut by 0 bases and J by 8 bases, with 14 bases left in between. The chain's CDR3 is CASSLEVELGGYTF. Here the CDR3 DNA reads TGCGCCAGCAGCTTGGAGGTAGAATTGGGCGGCTACACCTTC. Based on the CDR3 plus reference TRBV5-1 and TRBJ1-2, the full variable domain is KAGVTQTPRYLIKTRGQQVTLSCSPISGHRSVSWYQQTPGQGLQFLFEYFSETQRNKGNFPGRFSGRQFSNSRSEMNVSTLELGDSALYLCASSLEVELGGYTFGSGTRLTVV.

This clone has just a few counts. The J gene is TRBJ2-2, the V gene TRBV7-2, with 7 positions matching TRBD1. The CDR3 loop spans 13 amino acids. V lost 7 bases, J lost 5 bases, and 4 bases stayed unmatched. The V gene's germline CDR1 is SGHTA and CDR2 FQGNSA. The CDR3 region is CASTRQGTGELFF. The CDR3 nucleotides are TGTGCCAGCACCCGACAGGGAACCGGGGAGCTGTTTTTT. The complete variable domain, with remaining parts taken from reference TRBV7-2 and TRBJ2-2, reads GAGVSQSPSNKVTEKGKDVELRCDPISGHTALYWYRQSLGQGLEFLIYFQGNSAPDKSGLPSDRFSAERTGGSVSTLTIQRTQQEDSAVYLCASTRQGTGELFFGEGSRLTVL.

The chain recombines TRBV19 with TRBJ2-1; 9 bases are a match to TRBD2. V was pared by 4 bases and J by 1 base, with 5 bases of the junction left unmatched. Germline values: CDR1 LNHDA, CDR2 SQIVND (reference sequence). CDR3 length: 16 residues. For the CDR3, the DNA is TGTGCCAGTAGTAGCGGGAGGGCCAGTTCCTACAATGAGCAGTTCTTC. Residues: CASSSGRASSYNEQFF.

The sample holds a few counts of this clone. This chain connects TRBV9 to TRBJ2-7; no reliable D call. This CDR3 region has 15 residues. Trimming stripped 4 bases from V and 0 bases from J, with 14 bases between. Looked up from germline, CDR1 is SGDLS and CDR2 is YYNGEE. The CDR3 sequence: CASSPRDSGSYEQYF. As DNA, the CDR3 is TGTGCCAGCAGCCCTAGAGATAGTGGCTCCTACGAGCAGTACTTC.